This TCR beta chain was identified in a study of blood T cell repertoires in COVID-19. Overall study: COVID-19 samples, acute and convalescent, were from the United States, Italy and Spain. The cDNA or gDNA used as material had been derived from T cells, B-cell-depleted T cells, or PBMCs.

Original data processing: Estimation of nucleated cell counts was performed using reference gene primer amplification. Libraries were prepared by immunoSEQ multiplex PCR; TCRdb keeps only in-frame clonotypes and omits some of them. The DNA was the basis for D and trimming; V, J and clone size are from that table. The data hold some 130,000 clones, with 60% to 75% observed a single time. The length of the CDR3 is 13 residues. The V gene's germline CDR1 is GTSNPN and CDR2 SVGIG (reference sequence). Trimming removed 1 base from V and 8 bases from J, with 9 bases in between. This chain joins TRBV30 and TRBJ1-6, with no clear D. The sequenced sample consisted of peripheral blood. This clonotype was obtained from a woman in her 70s with acute or convalescent COVID-19. The chain's CDR3 is CAWSETGYSPLHF. The CDR3 bases are TGTGCCTGGAGTGAGACGGGATATTCACCCCTCCACTTT.